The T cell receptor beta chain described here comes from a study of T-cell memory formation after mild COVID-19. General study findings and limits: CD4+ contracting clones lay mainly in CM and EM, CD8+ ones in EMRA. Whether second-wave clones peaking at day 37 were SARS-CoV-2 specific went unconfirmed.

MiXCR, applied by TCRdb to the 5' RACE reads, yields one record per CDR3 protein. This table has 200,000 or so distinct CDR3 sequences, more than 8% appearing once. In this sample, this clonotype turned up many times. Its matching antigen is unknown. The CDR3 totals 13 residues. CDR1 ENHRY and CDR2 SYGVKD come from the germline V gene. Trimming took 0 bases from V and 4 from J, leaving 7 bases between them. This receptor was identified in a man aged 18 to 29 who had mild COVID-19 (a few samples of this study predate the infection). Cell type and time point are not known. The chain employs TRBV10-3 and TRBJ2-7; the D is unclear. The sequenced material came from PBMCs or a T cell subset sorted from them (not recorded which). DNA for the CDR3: TGTGCCATCAGTGAGTCAGGTGGATACGAGCAGTACGTC. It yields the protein CAISESGGYEQYV.